These 26 T cell receptor beta chains were all obtained from the same sample, sequenced in a study of OX40 agonist ivuxolimab in advanced cancers. Clones were read by immunoSEQ multiplex PCR, and TCRdb kept only the in-frame ones, dropping some. The data contain about 46,000 clones, about 89% of them singletons. The input for sequencing was CD4+ or CD8+ T cells sorted from blood, taken in a trial of the OX40 agonist ivuxolimab. Source of these receptors: an adult with an advanced solid tumor such as melanoma, head and neck, liver or kidney cancer.

The chain couples TRBV5-6 to TRBJ1-1; D ambiguous. Per germline, CDR1 SGHDT and CDR2 YYEEEE. This CDR3 has 12 residues. V was shortened by 3 bases and J by 3 bases, with 6 bases between the two germline ends. The CDR3, as DNA: TGTGCCAGCAGCTGGGGTGACACTGAAGCTTTCTTT. Its protein is CASSWGDTEAFF.

Worth noting for this clone: Other DNA sequences within the sample encode an identical CDR3. The V gene is TRBV30, the J gene TRBJ2-7; no firm D call. The CDR3 sequence is 12 residues long. Trimming cost V 5 bases and J 0 bases, with 8 bases left between them. The V gene's germline CDR1 is GTSNPN and CDR2 SVGIG (reference sequence). The CDR3 sequence: CAWVLDSYEQYF. The CDR3 nucleotides are TGTGCCTGGGTCCTGGACTCCTACGAGCAGTACTTC.

This chain connects TRBV5-1 to TRBJ2-1, with D perhaps matching TRBD2 (6 bases). The CDR3 has 15 amino acids. Germline V gives CDR1 SGHRS, CDR2 YFSETQ. Trimming cost V 0 bases and J 3 bases, with 10 bases left between them. CDR3 sequence (DNA): TGCGCCAGCAGCTTGGGGGTGGGAGGCTACAATGAGCAGTTCTTC. This encodes CASSLGVGGYNEQFF.

The chain joins TRBV9 to TRBJ2-7, with a weak D call TRBD2 (6 bases). CDR1 is SGDLS, CDR2 YYNGEE, per germline. The CDR3 has 13 amino acids. V lost 3 bases to trimming and J lost 5 bases, with 12 bases between them. CDR3 sequence reads: CASSDGGTHEQYF. The CDR3 DNA is TGTGCCAGCAGCGATGGAGGGACCCACGAGCAGTACTTC.

V and J are TRBV6-5 and TRBJ1-1, with D perhaps matching TRBD1 (6 bases). Germline V gene sequence: CDR1 MNHEY, CDR2 SVGAGI. CDR3 size: 14 residues. Trimming cost V 5 bases and J 5 bases, with 15 bases left between them. CDR3 sequence (DNA): TGTGCCAGCAGTCTCAACAGGGCGGGAACTGAAGCTTTCTTT. Residues: CASSLNRAGTEAFF.

The chain combines TRBV7-3 with TRBJ2-3, with TRBD1 matching 10 bases. The CDR3 contains 15 residues. CDR1 is SGHTA, CDR2 FQGTGA, per germline. V gave up 5 bases and J gave up 5 bases; unmatched junction bases: 7. In DNA, the CDR3 is TGTGCCAGCAGCCGAGGGACAGGGGTAGGAGATACGCAGTATTTT. This encodes CASSRGTGVGDTQYF.

The genes are TRBV6-1 and TRBJ1-5; TRBD1 is a possible D gene (6 bases). V lost 0 bases and J lost 3, with 12 bases in between. The CDR3 consists of 16 residues. The germline V gene encodes CDR1 MNHNS and CDR2 SASEGT. CDR3 sequence (DNA): TGTGCCAGCAGTGAAGCTGCAGGGGAGCTCAATCAGCCCCAGCATTTT. Protein product: CASSEAAGELNQPQHF.

This chain joins TRBV7-2 and TRBJ2-3; 16 nucleotides align to TRBD2. The V and J ends lost 5 bases and 2 bases, in that order; junction bases with no gene match: 4. The CDR3 has 17 amino acids. The germline V gene encodes CDR1 SGHTA and CDR2 FQGNSA. The CDR3 region is CASSPGTSGRVTDTQYF. The CDR3 nucleotides read TGTGCCAGCAGCCCCGGGACTAGCGGGAGGGTCACAGATACGCAGTATTTT. The full variable domain, in which reference TRBV7-2 and TRBJ2-3 provide the parts outside the CDR3, is GAGVSQSPSNKVTEKGKDVELRCDPISGHTALYWYRQSLGQGLEFLIYFQGNSAPDKSGLPSDRFSAERTGGSVSTLTIQRTQQEDSAVYLCASSPGTSGRVTDTQYFGPGTRLTVL.

This chain links TRBV19 with TRBJ2-7, with D perhaps given as TRBD1 or TRBD2 (5 bases each). Germline V gives CDR1 LNHDA, CDR2 SQIVND (reference sequence). The V end lost 3 bases, the J end lost 0 bases, and 12 bases lay between the germline ends. The CDR3 runs to 15 residues. In DNA, the CDR3 is TGTGCCAGTAGTATTCTTAAGGGGAGCTCCTACGAGCAGTACTTC. The encoded protein is CASSILKGSSYEQYF.

The rearrangement joins TRBV5-6 to TRBJ2-7, with TRBD1 identical over 8 bases. Per the germline V gene, CDR1 is SGHDT and CDR2 is YYEEEE. Trimming at V came to 0 bases and at J to 2 bases, leaving 4 bases not matched to a gene. This CDR3 is built from 15 residues. This CDR3 reads CASSLGTGGPYEQYF. CDR3 sequence (DNA): TGTGCCAGCAGCTTGGGCACAGGGGGACCCTACGAGCAGTACTTC.

Only a few counts were recorded for this clone. The chain links TRBV13 to TRBJ2-3, with 8 positions matching TRBD1. J gave up 0 bases and V 5 bases, and 7 bases lay outside the gene matches. Germline assignment: CDR1 PRHDT and CDR2 FYEKMQ (reference sequence). CDR3 length: 16 amino acids. CDR3: CASSPRTGISTDTQYF. Written as DNA, the CDR3 is TGTGCCAGCAGCCCAAGGACAGGGATTAGCACAGATACGCAGTATTTT.

V usage is TRBV28 and J usage is TRBJ2-7, with a tentative D call TRBD1 (5 bases). V lost 3 bases, J lost 3 bases, and 12 bases lay in between. CDR1 and CDR2 from the germline V gene are MDHEN and SYDVKM. The CDR3 is made up of 14 amino acids. The CDR3 coding sequence is TGTGCCAGCAGTTTTAGGAGTCAGGGCTACGAGCAGTACTTC. Translated, it gives CASSFRSQGYEQYF.

The gene calls are TRBV28 and TRBJ2-3; 10 bases fit TRBD2. Trimming cost V 7 bases and J 6 bases; bases outside gene matches: 10. The CDR3 has 15 amino acids. Germline CDR1 and CDR2: MDHEN and SYDVKM. CDR3 region: CASNRKRGGWDTQYF. For the CDR3, the DNA is TGTGCCAGCAACCGGAAGCGGGGGGGCTGGGATACGCAGTATTTT.

The chain has TRBV19 and TRBJ2-2; 7 bases match TRBD1. This CDR3 is built from 14 residues. Looked up from germline, CDR1 is LNHDA and CDR2 is SQIVND (reference sequence). With V trimmed by 9 bases and J by 3 bases, 7 bases remained unmatched. The CDR3 loop reads CASARTGYTGELFF. The DNA of the CDR3 is TGTGCCAGCGCCCGGACAGGTTACACCGGGGAGCTGTTTTTT.

The genes are TRBV30 and TRBJ1-2; D gene uncertain. Between the trimmed V and J ends, which lost 0 bases and 6 bases, there was a span of 8 bases. The CDR3 is 12 residues long. CDR1 and CDR2 from the germline V gene are GTSNPN and SVGIG (reference sequence). CDR3 bases: TGTGCCTGGAGTGTTGGGTGGGATGGCTACACCTTC. It specifies CAWSVGWDGYTF.

V usage is TRBV5-1 and J usage is TRBJ2-7; 8 positions match TRBD1. CDR1 SGHRS and CDR2 YFSETQ come from the germline V gene. V lost 3 bases, J lost 3 bases, and 8 bases stayed unmatched. The CDR3 has 15 residues. This CDR3 reads CASSSLQGAHYEQYF. CDR3 sequence (DNA): TGCGCCAGCAGCTCTCTTCAGGGGGCCCACTACGAGCAGTACTTC.

V and J are TRBV4-1 and TRBJ2-7; TRBD1 aligns across 9 bases. V shed 5 bases, J shed 5 bases, and the junction held 4 bases outside the gene matches. The length of the CDR3 is 13 residues. Germline CDR1 and CDR2: MGHRA and YSYEKL. The CDR3 bases are TGCGCCAGCAGCTCACAGGGGGCCCACGAGCAGTACTTC. As protein: CASSSQGAHEQYF.

V usage is TRBV9 and J usage is TRBJ1-2; unclear D gene. The CDR3 has 12 residues. Germline lookup yields CDR1 SGDLS and CDR2 YYNGEE. V gave up 3 bases and J gave up 5 bases, with 8 bases separating them. The CDR3: CASSGQEYGYTF. The DNA of the CDR3 is TGTGCCAGCAGCGGGCAGGAGTATGGCTACACCTTC.

The gene calls are TRBV7-8 and TRBJ2-7, with D perhaps TRBD1 or TRBD2 (5 bases each). The CDR3 totals 13 residues. V lost 7 bases, J lost 0 bases, and 10 bases lay in between. The V gene's germline CDR1 is SGHVS and CDR2 FQNEAQ. Here the CDR3 DNA reads TGTGCCAGCAATTGGGACGCCTCCTACGAGCAGTACTTC. Translating gives CASNWDASYEQYF.

This clone was seen a single time. CDR3 amino acids: CASRRGQTSGNTIYF. The CDR3 coding sequence is TGTGCCAGCAGAAGAGGACAAACCTCTGGAAACACCATATATTTT. This chain connects TRBV6-1 to TRBJ1-3; a possible D gene is TRBD1 (5 bases). CDR1 and CDR2 (germline): MNHNS, SASEGT. CDR3 length: 15 residues. The ends were cut back, 6 bases at V and 0 bases at J, with 12 bases in the middle.

The chain recombines TRBV15 with TRBJ2-7, with no clear D. From germline, CDR1 is LNHNV and CDR2 YYDKDF (reference sequence). Trimming took off 0 bases at V and 6 bases at J, with 15 bases between the two ends. The CDR3 runs 15 residues. CDR3 nucleotide sequence: TGTGCCACCAGCAGAGATCTTGGCAGGTCCGGCGAGCAGTACTTC. Translation: CATSRDLGRSGEQYF.

The chain joins TRBV6-6 to TRBJ1-2; D remains ambiguous. Germline loops: CDR1 MNHNY, CDR2 SVGAGI (reference sequence). The CDR3 is 11 residues long. The V end lost 0 bases, the J end lost 10 bases, and 6 bases lay between the germline ends. This chain's CDR3 is CASSYSADYTF. The CDR3 DNA follows: TGTGCCAGCAGTTACTCGGCGGACTACACCTTC.

The DNA of the CDR3 is TGTGCCAGCAGTGAAGACGTCAGCTTCTCCTACAATGAGCAGTTCTTC. Its translation: CASSEDVSFSYNEQFF. The chain joins TRBV6-1 to TRBJ2-1; D ambiguous. The CDR3 has 16 residues. Germline V gene data show CDR1 as MNHNS and CDR2 as SASEGT. V was cut by 1 base and J by 0 bases, with 10 bases left in between.

The chain employs TRBV6-1 and TRBJ2-7, with D unclear. V gave up 0 bases and J gave up 0 bases, with 9 bases separating them. The CDR3 has 15 residues. CDR1 MNHNS and CDR2 SASEGT come from the germline V gene. CDR3 nucleotide sequence: TGTGCCAGCAGTGAAGCAAGGATCAGCTCCTACGAGCAGTACTTC. Amino acid sequence: CASSEARISSYEQYF.

The chain uses TRBV6-5 and TRBJ2-2, with D tentatively TRBD1 (5 bases). Germline V gives CDR1 MNHEY, CDR2 SVGAGI. V gave up 4 bases and J gave up 0 bases, with 9 bases separating them. The CDR3 is 15 amino acids. CDR3 bases: TGTGCCAGCAGTTCACAGGTCGCGAACACCGGGGAGCTGTTTTTT. Translation: CASSSQVANTGELFF.

The chain joins TRBV4-1 to TRBJ2-2; D is ambiguous. Trimming took 0 bases from V and 5 from J, leaving 13 bases between them. This CDR3 is built from 16 residues. CDR1 is MGHRA, CDR2 YSYEKL, per germline. CDR3 protein: CASSQEATLRTGELFF. The CDR3 nucleotides read TGCGCCAGCAGCCAAGAGGCTACCCTACGGACCGGGGAGCTGTTTTTT.